This T cell receptor (beta chain) was sequenced in a study of blood T cells in healthy people across ages. Study-level information: Template switching caught about one barcoded beta molecule for each two T cells.

No fewer than 5 micrograms of total RNA were isolated from every sample. Study observations and caveats: Compared with aged donors, long-lived donors showed fewer expanded clones, suggesting selection.

This clonotype occurred many times. Its antigen is currently unknown. With 5 bases removed from V and 5 bases from J, the gap between germline ends came to 16 bases. The CDR3 consists of 15 residues. Then a second PCR, running roughly 6 to 11 cycles, was carried out with a sample-barcoded 5' primer and a J-beta primer mix. All cDNA molecules were each tagged by a template-switch adaptor with 12 random nucleotides. TCRdb processed the 5' RACE reads anew with MiXCR; each CDR3 protein has one entry. The table has 650,000 to 700,000 distinct CDR3 sequences, about 32% seen once. The chain has TRBV12-3 or TRBV12-4 and TRBJ1-5, with D possibly TRBD1 on 5 matching bases. Sample: blood. The receptor was isolated from a woman older than 75 in good health. CDR3 nucleotide sequence: TGTGCCAGCAGTCCTCTGGGCAGGGTTGATCAGCCCCAGCATTTT. This encodes CASSPLGRVDQPQHF.